This T cell receptor beta chain was obtained from a study of T cell changes during pregnancy in multiple sclerosis (dated by TCRdb to between 2018 and 2021). Concerning the study at large: The study examined how the T cell repertoire changed over the course of pregnancy in women with multiple sclerosis.

In regard to this clone: The specificity of this receptor is unknown. One base away there is no much larger clone; base qualities are not given.

The library was built by means of the immunoSEQ multiplex PCR assay. As stored in TCRdb, this immuneACCESS dataset retains in-frame rearrangements with V and J assigned. A fraction of the clones does not appear; measured against another copy, unresolved V genes explain less than half of the discrepancy, and the remainder lacks a known reason. The sample includes some 30,000 clones, with roughly 86% observed a single time. Approximately 7.9% of the sample comes from the top ten. The junction carries 15 bases between V and J, which are trimmed by 6 bases and 4 bases respectively. The CDR3 runs 15 residues from the cysteine to the phenylalanine. Kept here is only the CDR3 DNA, which spans 45 bases and is read in frame from base 1. Taken from the germline V gene, the CDR1 and CDR2 loops are MDHEN and SYDVKM.

The chain is assembled from TRBV28 and TRBJ2-2; TRBD1 is perhaps the D gene, given 6 matching bases. The sequence was collected from a female donor with multiple sclerosis, enrolled in a pregnancy study. This specimen consisted of CD8+ T cells from peripheral blood mononuclear cells, obtained before pregnancy. Read as DNA, the sequence is TGTGCCAGCAGACCCGTTGGGGGCGCCACCGGGGAGCTGTTTTTT. This translates into CASRPVGGATGELFF.